Listed below are T cell receptor beta chains from one sample, sequenced in a study of monozygotic twins with inflammatory bowel disease. From the 5' RACE reads, TCRdb lists one entry per CDR3 protein and no DNA. The table for this sample gives approximately 300,000 distinct CDR3 sequences. The sequenced sample consisted of blood. The receptors come from a human donor with ulcerative colitis or Crohn's disease, or a healthy co-twin of an affected twin (not recorded which). CDR3s include the opening cysteine and the closing phenylalanine or tryptophan.

V gene	J gene	CDR3 protein
TRBV15	TRBJ2-7	CATSRDGAFEQYF
TRBV7-2	TRBJ2-1	CASSLSLRAGAHNEQFF
TRBV9	TRBJ1-6	CASSLTGTEDSPLHF
TRBV15	TRBJ2-2	CATSRERDARGELFF
TRBV5-4	TRBJ2-3	CASSLDSGSTDTQYF
TRBV6-2/TRBV6-3	TRBJ2-4	CASRDSKNIQYF
TRBV6-1	TRBJ2-5	CASSEGTSGGAVETQYF
TRBV29-1	TRBJ2-7	CSVGTGGEQYF
TRBV20-1	TRBJ2-1	CSAPNRGRSSYNEQFF
TRBV11-2	TRBJ1-2	CTSSTYRGRNYGYTF
TRBV20-1	TRBJ2-1	CSARAMLAGVNEQFF
TRBV6-5	TRBJ2-2	CASSYLRDFWYRPGQDDTGELFF
TRBV27	TRBJ1-2	CASSPRDRRTPYGYTF
TRBV5-5	TRBJ2-5	CASSLGSGETQYF
TRBV25-1	TRBJ1-6	CASSGGPRNSPLHF
TRBV7-2	TRBJ2-6	CASSLYGANVLTF
TRBV20-1	TRBJ2-3	CSAMRGAGTDTQYF
TRBV24-1	TRBJ2-5	CATSDGGTSEQETQYF
TRBV7-9	TRBJ1-6	CASSHAGVSPLHF
TRBV5-5	TRBJ1-1	CASTPAPENTEAFF
TRBV12-3/TRBV12-4	TRBJ2-1	CASSPVTRGNEQFF
TRBV6-2/TRBV6-3	TRBJ1-6	CASSRTGGSYNSPLHF
TRBV12-3/TRBV12-4	TRBJ2-7	CASRRGYEQYF
TRBV20-1	TRBJ2-3	CSARNSGGTDTQYF
TRBV14	TRBJ2-2	CASSQDRVGTGELFF
TRBV6-5	TRBJ2-5	CASSYGVGTQYF
TRBV28	TRBJ2-1	CASSNPGRPMSSYNEQFF
TRBV12-3/TRBV12-4	TRBJ2-7	CASSLDRAAPEQYF
TRBV6-1	TRBJ1-5	CASSLTGGDQPQHF
TRBV12-3/TRBV12-4	TRBJ1-6	CASSLTYNSPLHF
TRBV3-1	TRBJ2-1	CASRPSRGPNEQFF
TRBV20-1	TRBJ2-7	CSASGQGPRNEQYF
TRBV5-6	TRBJ1-1	CASSSGRNTEAFF
TRBV29-1	TRBJ1-5	CSVGQGEWQPQHF